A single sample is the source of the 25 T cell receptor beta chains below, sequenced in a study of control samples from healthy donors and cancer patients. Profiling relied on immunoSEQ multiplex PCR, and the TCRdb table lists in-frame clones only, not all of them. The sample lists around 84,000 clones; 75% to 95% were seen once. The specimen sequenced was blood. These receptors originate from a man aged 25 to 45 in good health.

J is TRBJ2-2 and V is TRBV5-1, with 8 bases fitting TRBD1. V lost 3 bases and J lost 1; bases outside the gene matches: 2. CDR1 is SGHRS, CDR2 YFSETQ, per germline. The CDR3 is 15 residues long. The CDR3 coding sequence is TGCGCCAGCAGCTCGGGACAGGAGAACACCGGGGAGCTGTTTTTT. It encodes CASSSGQENTGELFF.

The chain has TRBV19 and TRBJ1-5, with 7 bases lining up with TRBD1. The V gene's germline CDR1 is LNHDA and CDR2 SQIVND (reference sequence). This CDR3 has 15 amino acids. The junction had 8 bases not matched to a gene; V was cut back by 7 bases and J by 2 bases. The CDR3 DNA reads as TGTGCCAGTACCCCGAGACAGGGCGGCAATCAGCCCCAGCATTTT. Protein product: CASTPRQGGNQPQHF.

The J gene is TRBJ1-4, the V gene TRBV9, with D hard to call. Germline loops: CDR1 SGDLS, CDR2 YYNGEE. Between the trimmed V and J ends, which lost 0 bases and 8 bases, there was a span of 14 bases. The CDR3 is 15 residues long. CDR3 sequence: CASSVGSEVGEKLFF. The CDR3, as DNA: TGTGCCAGCAGCGTAGGGTCGGAGGTCGGGGAAAAACTGTTTTTT. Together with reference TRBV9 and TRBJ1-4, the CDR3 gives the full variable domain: DSGVTQTPKHLITATGQRVTLRCSPRSGDLSVYWYQQSLDQGLQFLIQYYNGEERAKGNILERFSAQQFPDLHSELNLSSLELGDSALYFCASSVGSEVGEKLFFGSGTQLSVL.

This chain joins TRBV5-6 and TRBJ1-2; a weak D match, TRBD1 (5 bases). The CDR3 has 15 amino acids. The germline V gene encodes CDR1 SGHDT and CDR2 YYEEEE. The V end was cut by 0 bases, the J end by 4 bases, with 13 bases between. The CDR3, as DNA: TGTGCCAGCAGCTTGGCCTTGGGGGGGTTCTATGGCTACACCTTC. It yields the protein CASSLALGGFYGYTF.

The CDR3 DNA reads as TGTGCCAGCAGCTTAGAAGACAGGGTCAATCAGCCCCAGCATTTT. Protein sequence: CASSLEDRVNQPQHF. The rearrangement uses TRBV7-2 and TRBJ1-5, with 7 bases lining up with TRBD1. The CDR3 covers 15 residues. Unmatched junction bases numbered 3, after V lost 1 base and J lost 3 bases. The germline gives CDR1 SGHTA, CDR2 FQGNSA.

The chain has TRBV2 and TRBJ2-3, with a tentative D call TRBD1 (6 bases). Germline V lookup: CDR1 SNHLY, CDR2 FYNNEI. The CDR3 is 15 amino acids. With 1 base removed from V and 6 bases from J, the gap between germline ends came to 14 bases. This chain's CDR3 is CASSEGGLGRDTQYF. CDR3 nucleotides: TGTGCCAGCAGTGAAGGGGGGCTGGGACGGGATACGCAGTATTTT. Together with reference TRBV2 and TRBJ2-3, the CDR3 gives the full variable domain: EPEVTQTPSHQVTQMGQEVILRCVPISNHLYFYWYRQILGQKVEFLVSFYNNEISEKSEIFDDQFSVERPDGSNFTLKIRSTKLEDSAMYFCASSEGGLGRDTQYFGPGTRLTVL.

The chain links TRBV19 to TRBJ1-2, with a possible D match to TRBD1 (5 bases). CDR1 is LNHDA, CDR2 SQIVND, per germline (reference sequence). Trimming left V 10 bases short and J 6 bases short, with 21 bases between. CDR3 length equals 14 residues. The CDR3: CATTAGEWGNGYTF. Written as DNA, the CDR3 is TGTGCCACTACCGCGGGGGAGTGGGGGAATGGCTACACCTTC.

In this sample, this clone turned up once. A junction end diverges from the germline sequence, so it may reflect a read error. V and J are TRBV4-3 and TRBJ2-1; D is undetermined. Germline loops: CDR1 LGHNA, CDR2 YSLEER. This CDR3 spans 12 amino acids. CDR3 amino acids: CASSQDQGPRIF. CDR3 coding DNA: TGCGCCAGCAGCCAAGATCAAGGCCCCCGAATCTTC.

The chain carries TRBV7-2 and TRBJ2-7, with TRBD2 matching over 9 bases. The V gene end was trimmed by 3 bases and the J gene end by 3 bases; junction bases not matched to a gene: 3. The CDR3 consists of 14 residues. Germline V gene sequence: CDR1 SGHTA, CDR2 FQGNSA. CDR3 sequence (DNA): TGTGCCAGCAGCTTCCTGACTAGCGGCTACGAGCAGTACTTC. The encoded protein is CASSFLTSGYEQYF.

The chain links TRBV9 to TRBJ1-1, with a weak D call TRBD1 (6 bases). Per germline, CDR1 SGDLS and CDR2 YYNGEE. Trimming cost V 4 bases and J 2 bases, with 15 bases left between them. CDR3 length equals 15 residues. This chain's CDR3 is CASSPNRDINTEAFF. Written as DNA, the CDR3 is TGTGCCAGCAGCCCAAACCGGGACATAAACACTGAAGCTTTCTTT.

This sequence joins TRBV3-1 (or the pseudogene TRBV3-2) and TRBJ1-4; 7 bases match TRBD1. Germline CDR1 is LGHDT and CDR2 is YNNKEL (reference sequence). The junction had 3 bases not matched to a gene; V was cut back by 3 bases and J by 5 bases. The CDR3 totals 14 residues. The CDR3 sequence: CASSHDRANEKLFF. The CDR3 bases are TGTGCCAGCAGCCACGACAGGGCGAATGAAAAACTGTTTTTT.

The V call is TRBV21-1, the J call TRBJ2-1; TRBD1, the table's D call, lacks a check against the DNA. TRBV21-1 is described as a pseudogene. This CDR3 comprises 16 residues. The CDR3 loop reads CASSKVCRGPHNEQFF. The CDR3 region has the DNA TGTGCCAGCAGCAAAGTATGCAGGGGACCCCACAATGAGCAGTTCTTC.

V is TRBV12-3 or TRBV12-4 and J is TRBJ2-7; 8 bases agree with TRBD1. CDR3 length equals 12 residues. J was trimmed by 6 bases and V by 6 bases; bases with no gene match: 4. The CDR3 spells CASSHGTGEQYF. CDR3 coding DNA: TGTGCCAGCAGCCACGGGACAGGCGAGCAGTACTTC.

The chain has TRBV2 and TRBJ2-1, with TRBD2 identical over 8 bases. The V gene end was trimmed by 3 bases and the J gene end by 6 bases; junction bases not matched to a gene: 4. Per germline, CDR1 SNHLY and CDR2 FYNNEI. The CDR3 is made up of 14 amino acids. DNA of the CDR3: TGTGCCAGCAGTGAGCTCCGGGAGGGCAATGAGCAGTTCTTC. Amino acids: CASSELREGNEQFF.

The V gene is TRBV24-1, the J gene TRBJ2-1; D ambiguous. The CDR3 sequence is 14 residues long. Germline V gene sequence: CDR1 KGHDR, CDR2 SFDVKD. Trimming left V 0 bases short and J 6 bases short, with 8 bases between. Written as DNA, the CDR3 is TGTGCCACCAGTGATTTGGCCCGGCCCAATGAGCAGTTCTTC. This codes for CATSDLARPNEQFF.

CDR3 bases: TGCGCCAGCAGCCTTGGGACTAGCGGCTACGAGCAGTACTTC. The encoded protein is CASSLGTSGYEQYF. The gene calls are TRBV5-1 and TRBJ2-7; TRBD2 matches at 11 bases. CDR3 size: 14 residues. Germline trimming cut 4 bases from V and 3 bases from J; bases unmatched to any gene: 3. Germline V gene lookup returns CDR1 SGHRS and CDR2 YFSETQ.

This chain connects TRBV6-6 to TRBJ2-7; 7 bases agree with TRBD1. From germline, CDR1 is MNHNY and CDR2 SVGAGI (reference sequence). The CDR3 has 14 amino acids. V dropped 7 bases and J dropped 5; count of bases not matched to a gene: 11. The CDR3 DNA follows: TGTGCCAGCACCGCAGGCGACAGGGTGAACGAGCAGTACTTC. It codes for CASTAGDRVNEQYF.

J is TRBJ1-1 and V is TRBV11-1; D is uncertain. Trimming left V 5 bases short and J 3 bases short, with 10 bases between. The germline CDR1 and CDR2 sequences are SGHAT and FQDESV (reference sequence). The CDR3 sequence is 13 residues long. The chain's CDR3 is CASSRADYTEAFF. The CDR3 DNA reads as TGTGCCAGCAGCAGAGCGGACTACACTGAAGCTTTCTTT.

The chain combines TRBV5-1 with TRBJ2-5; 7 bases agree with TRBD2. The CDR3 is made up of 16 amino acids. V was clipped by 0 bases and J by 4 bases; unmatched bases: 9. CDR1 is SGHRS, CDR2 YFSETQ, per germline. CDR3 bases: TGCGCCAGCAGCTTGGCCGAGGGAGGGAAAGGAGAGACCCAGTACTTC. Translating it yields CASSLAEGGKGETQYF.

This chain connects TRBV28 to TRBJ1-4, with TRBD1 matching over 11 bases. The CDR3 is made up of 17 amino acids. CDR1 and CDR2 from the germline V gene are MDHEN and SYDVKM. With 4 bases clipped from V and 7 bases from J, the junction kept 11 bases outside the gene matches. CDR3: CASSSYSPGQGGEKLFF. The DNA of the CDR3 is TGTGCCAGCAGTTCATATAGTCCGGGACAGGGGGGTGAAAAACTGTTTTTT.

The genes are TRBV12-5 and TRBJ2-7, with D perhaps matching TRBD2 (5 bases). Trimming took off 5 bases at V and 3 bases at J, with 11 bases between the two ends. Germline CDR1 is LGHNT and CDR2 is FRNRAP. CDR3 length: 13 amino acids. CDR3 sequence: CASGPDWFYEQYF. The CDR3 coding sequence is TGTGCTAGTGGTCCGGACTGGTTCTACGAGCAGTACTTC.

CDR3 sequence reads: CASSRGRDRDLPCSYEQYF. CDR3 DNA sequence: TGTGCCAGCAGCAGAGGCCGGGACAGGGACTTACCCTGCTCCTACGAGCAGTACTTC. This chain joins TRBV21-1 and TRBJ2-7; the DNA was not used to check the table's D call, TRBD1. TRBV21-1 is noted as a pseudogene. The CDR3 totals 19 residues.

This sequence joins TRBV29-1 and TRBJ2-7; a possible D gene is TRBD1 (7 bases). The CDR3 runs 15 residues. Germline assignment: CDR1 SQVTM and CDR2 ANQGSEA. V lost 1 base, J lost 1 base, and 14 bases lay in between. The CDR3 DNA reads TGCAGCGTTGAAGTCCGACAGGGAGGTTCCTACGAGCAGTACTTC. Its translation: CSVEVRQGGSYEQYF.

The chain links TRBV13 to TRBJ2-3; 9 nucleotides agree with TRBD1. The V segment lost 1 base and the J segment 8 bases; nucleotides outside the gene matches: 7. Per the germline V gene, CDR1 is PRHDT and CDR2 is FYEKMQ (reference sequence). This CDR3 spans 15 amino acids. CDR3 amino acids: CASSLADRGLFTQYF. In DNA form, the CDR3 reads TGTGCCAGCAGCTTAGCGGACAGGGGACTCTTTACGCAGTATTTT. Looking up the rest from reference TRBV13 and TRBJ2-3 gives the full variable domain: AAGVIQSPRHLIKEKRETATLKCYPIPRHDTVYWYQQGPGQDPQFLISFYEKMQSDKGSIPDRFSAQQFSDYHSELNMSSLELGDSALYFCASSLADRGLFTQYFGPGTRLTVL.

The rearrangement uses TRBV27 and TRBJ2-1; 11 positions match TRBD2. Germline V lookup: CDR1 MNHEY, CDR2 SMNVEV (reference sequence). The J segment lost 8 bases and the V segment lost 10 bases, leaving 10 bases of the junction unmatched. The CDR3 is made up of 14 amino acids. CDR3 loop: CATRLAGTRDEQFF. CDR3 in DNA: TGTGCCACAAGACTAGCGGGGACCCGGGATGAGCAGTTCTTC.